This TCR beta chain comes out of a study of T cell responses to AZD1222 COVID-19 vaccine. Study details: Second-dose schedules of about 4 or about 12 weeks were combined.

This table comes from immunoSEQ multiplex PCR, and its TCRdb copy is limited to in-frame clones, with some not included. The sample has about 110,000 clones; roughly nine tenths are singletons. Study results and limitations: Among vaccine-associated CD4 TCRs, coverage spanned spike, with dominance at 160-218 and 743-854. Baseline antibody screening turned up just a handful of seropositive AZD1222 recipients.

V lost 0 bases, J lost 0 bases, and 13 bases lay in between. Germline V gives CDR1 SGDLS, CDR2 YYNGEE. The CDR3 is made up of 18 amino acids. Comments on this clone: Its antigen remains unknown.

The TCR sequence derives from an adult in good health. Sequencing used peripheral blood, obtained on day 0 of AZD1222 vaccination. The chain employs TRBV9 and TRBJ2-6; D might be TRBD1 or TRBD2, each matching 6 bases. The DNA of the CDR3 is TGTGCCAGCAGCGTAGGGAGGGGGGCGGCCTCTGGGGCCAACGTCCTGACTTTC. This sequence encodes CASSVGRGAASGANVLTF.